A single sample is the source of the 2 T cell receptor beta chains below, sequenced in a study of PD-L1 blockade in urothelial cancer. Sequencing used immunoSEQ multiplex PCR; TCRdb keeps in-frame clones, though not all of them. The sample has about 88,000 clones; 85% to 95% are singletons. Here the sequenced sample was PBMCs, taken around atezolizumab (anti-PD-L1) treatment. Receptors were obtained from a man between 60 and 75 years old with urothelial cancer.

The J gene is TRBJ1-3, the V gene TRBV19; D call uncertain. V was cut by 3 bases and J by 1 base, with 13 bases left in between. Germline loops: CDR1 LNHDA, CDR2 SQIVND (reference sequence). This CDR3 comprises 16 residues. In DNA, the CDR3 is TGTGCCAGTAGTATTGGTAGCCTCCTTTCTGGAAACACCATATATTTT. The encoded protein is CASSIGSLLSGNTIYF.

This chain uses TRBV30 with TRBJ2-5, with D possibly being TRBD2 (6 bases). The germline V gene encodes CDR1 GTSNPN and CDR2 SVGIG (reference sequence). The CDR3 sequence is 12 residues long. The V end was cut by 0 bases, the J end by 9 bases, with 11 bases between. CDR3 in amino acids: CAWSVPWEAQYF. The CDR3 nucleotides are TGTGCCTGGAGTGTACCCTGGGAGGCCCAGTACTTC. Using reference TRBV30 and TRBJ2-5 for the parts outside the CDR3, the full variable domain is SQTIHQWPATLVQPVGSPLSLECTVEGTSNPNLYWYRQAAGRGLQLLFYSVGIGQISSEVPQNLSASRPQDRQFILSSKKLLLSDSGFYLCAWSVPWEAQYFGPGTRLLVL.